The present T cell receptor beta chain was sequenced within a study of blood T cells in healthy people across ages (dated by TCRdb to between 2015 and 2016). A note on the overall study: In model experiments, template switching captured about one uniquely barcoded TCR beta cDNA molecule for every two T cells. Age-related changes in TCR beta repertoire diversity were measured in the study by deep sequencing normalized with unique cDNA molecular identifiers. The donors were divided into four age groups: young (average 16 years), middle-aged (approximately 39), aged (approximately 62) and long-lived (roughly 88). Two additional independent replicas of 1 million unique cDNA reads from the same blood draw were analyzed for two donors (one aged 18 to 29 and one aged 80 or older). To avoid experimental bias, donors of different ages were spread randomly across the sequencing lanes. Study-wide findings and limitations: Compared with the aged group, the long-lived group had more naive CD4+ T cells, fewer expanded clones and increased TCR diversity, suggesting age selection. The CMV infection status of donors was not known, potentially confounding age-related changes in expanded clonotypes. Observed TCR beta diversity per million T cells fell roughly linearly with age, and a significant reduction was already apparent by age around 36. There was a strong correlation between observed TCR beta diversity and the percentage of naive T cells measured by flow cytometry. Estimates of total diversity from one million sequenced T cells were regarded as lower bounds and underestimates. Bulk unsorted PBMC profiling prevented conclusive comparison of naive and antigen-experienced compartments.

The receptor library was made with 5' RACE. Instrument on record: Illumina HiSeq 2500. A second PCR of about 6 to 11 cycles was performed with a sample-barcoded 5' primer and a J-beta primer mix. A unique molecular identifier was introduced onto each TCR beta cDNA molecule by a template-switch 5' adaptor carrying 12 random nucleotides. At least 2.5 million CDR3-containing paired-end reads were obtained from each sample. First-strand cDNA synthesis was performed from all RNA using the Mint cDNA synthesis kit, with priming by a TRBC-specific oligonucleotide. Following uracil-DNA glycosylase treatment, a first 18-cycle PCR with universal primers M1SS and BC2_uni_R was performed on all cDNA. On the study's bioinformatics: Normalization of each sample was performed by random selection of 1 million high-quality reads, each carrying a distinct molecular identifier. Reads sharing molecular identifiers were discarded rather than binned into consensus sequences. MiTCR, with a Q25 quality threshold and the strictest error-elimination algorithm, was used for CDR3 identification, clonotype clustering and error correction. Lower-bound total TCR beta diversity was estimated with a nonparametric unseen species model using Euler transformation. Starting from the raw public reads, TCRdb applied fastp trimming at Q25, assembled clones with MiXCR and retained in-frame beta chains. Entries that share a CDR3 protein sequence are merged under the most common genes and DNA. TCRdb's processing, not the authors' own work, is the source of the V and J calls. For this sample the table gives hundreds of thousands of distinct CDR3 sequences, of which roughly two fifths were detected only once. In total, the top ten clones hold under 25% of the sample.

About this clonotype: Its antigen has not been determined. No base-level quality is on record; no much larger clone is a single base apart.

Donors were 40 or so systemically healthy Caucasian individuals from Russia aged roughly 6 to 95 years. Around 9.8 milliliters of peripheral blood were collected from each donor into EDTA-treated Vacutainer tubes. PBMCs were isolated by Ficoll-Paque density-gradient centrifugation, with at least 6 million obtained per sample. Total RNA, at least 6 micrograms per sample, was extracted from PBMCs with Trizol reagent. Naive CD45RAhigh/CD27high T cell percentages were measured by flow cytometry on a PBMC aliquot from every donor. The origin of this receptor is a woman aged 60 to 75 in good health. Material: blood.

The CDR3 here reads CASRSGTGDQPQHF. At the DNA level, the sequence is TGTGCCAGCAGGTCCGGGACAGGGGATCAGCCCCAGCATTTT. In this chain, TRBV6-1 is recombined with TRBJ1-5; 10 bases in between match TRBD1. The CDR3, cysteine through phenylalanine, is 14 amino acids long. Only CDR3 DNA is held: 42 bases, read in frame from base 1. CDR1 and CDR2 (MNHNS, SASEGT) derive from the germline V gene. V ends up 6 bases short and J 5 bases short, with an unmatched junction base count of 4.